The rows below give T cell receptor beta chains drawn from one sample of a study of T cells after yellow fever vaccination. TCRdb fed the 5' RACE reads into MiXCR, producing one record per CDR3 protein. This sample has around 340,000 distinct CDR3 sequences, with approximately 13% found just once. The source material was CD4+ T cells sorted from PBMCs, sampled 15 days after the yellow fever booster vaccination. The receptor set was obtained from a man between 18 and 35 years old who received the YFV17D yellow fever vaccine. Both conserved end residues are trimmed from each CDR3. The order of the fields is V gene, CDR3 protein.

TRBV5-1,ASSPDREDEQY
TRBV5-1,ASSIADTQY
TRBV9,ASSVGGHGYT
TRBV15,ATSRVAGLNHTEAF
TRBV2,ASSVGGAGTDTQY
TRBV4-2,ASSQDWRGQSSGYGYT
TRBV7-9,ASSNFALSDTQY
TRBV12-3/TRBV12-4,ASTHTGRNTEAF
TRBV30,AWSVHSRGYGGYT
TRBV25-1,ASSDVENRPGYT
TRBV4-2,ASSQMGGGGGYEQF
TRBV5-6,ASSSARGPAFPNQPQH
TRBV9,ASTRGLTTDTQY
TRBV18,ASSLNPTRGPGANVLT
TRBV10-2,ASSESDLLGNTIY
TRBV20-1,SARASGANVLT
TRBV20-1,SASGYT
TRBV28,ASSRRDRVTGANVLT
TRBV20-1,SASRTGGNEQF
TRBV7-6,ASSLGQGKNTEAF
TRBV6-1,ASSEGWGNTGELF
TRBV20-1,SAREPDNYGYT
TRBV12-3/TRBV12-4,ASSDYRGGQPQH
TRBV12-3/TRBV12-4,ASSPGHSLKTQY
TRBV3-1,ASSPRWGGATDTQY
TRBV5-6,ASSLARAGRQTQY
TRBV7-3,ASSRQTGNNEQF
TRBV12-3/TRBV12-4,ASIHRGEETQY
TRBV7-3,ASSPGGTRDGYT
TRBV5-1,ASSLDGFRGKNIQY
TRBV4-1,ASSQELRIMETQY
TRBV20-1,SARPGHPNSPLH